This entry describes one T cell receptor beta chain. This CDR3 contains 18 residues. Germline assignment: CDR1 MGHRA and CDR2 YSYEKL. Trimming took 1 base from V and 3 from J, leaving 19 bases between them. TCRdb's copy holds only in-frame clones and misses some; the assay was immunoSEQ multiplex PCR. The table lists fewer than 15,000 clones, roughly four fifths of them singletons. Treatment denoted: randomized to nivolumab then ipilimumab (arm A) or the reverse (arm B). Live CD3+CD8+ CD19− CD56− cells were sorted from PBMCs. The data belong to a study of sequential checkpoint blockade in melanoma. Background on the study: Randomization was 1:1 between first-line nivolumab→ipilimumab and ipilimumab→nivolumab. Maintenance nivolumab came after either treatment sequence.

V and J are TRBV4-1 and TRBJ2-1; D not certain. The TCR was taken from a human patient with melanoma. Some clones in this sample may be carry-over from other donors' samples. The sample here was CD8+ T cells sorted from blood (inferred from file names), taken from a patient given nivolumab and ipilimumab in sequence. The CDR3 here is CASSQVFPVLIVYNEQFF. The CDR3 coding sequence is TGCGCCAGCAGCCAAGTTTTTCCCGTCCTTATCGTCTACAATGAGCAGTTCTTC.